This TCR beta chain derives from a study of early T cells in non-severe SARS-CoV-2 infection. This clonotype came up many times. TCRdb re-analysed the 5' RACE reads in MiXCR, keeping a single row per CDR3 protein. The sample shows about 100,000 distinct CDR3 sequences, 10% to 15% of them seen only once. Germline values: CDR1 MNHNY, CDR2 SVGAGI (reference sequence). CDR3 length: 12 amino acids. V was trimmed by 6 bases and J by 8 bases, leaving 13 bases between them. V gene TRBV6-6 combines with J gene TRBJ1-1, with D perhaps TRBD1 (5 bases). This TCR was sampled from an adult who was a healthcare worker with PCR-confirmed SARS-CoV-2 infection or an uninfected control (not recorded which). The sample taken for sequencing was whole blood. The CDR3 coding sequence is TGTGCCAGCAGGGAAGGAGACAGAGAAGCTTTCTTT. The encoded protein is CASREGDREAFF.